The rows below give T cell receptor beta chains drawn from one sample of a study of cytomegalovirus exposure and HLA in healthy donors. Libraries were prepared by immunoSEQ multiplex PCR; TCRdb keeps only in-frame clonotypes and omits some of them. The sample records 15,000 to 20,000 clones, roughly 70% being singletons. Source material: PBMCs. Every receptor here comes from a man younger than 35 in good health and CMV-seronegative. The CDR3 runs from the conserved cysteine through the conserved F or W. The order of the fields is CDR3 length, V gene, J gene, D gene, clone size, CDR3 DNA, CDR3 protein. D genes are given only for firm matches. Rows may omit the clone size; those that give it use once, few, many or a size class.

>15|TRBV6-5|TRBJ2-1|TRBD2|.
TGTGCCAGCAGCCCTTCGGGAGGGCTCTACAATGAGCAGTTCTTC
CASSPSGGLYNEQFF
>14|TRBV11-2|TRBJ2-7|TRBD1|few
TGTGCCAGCAGCTTAGCACAGGGGGCTCATAGGCAGTACTTC
CASSLAQGAHRQYF
>15|TRBV5-1|TRBJ2-1|TRBD2|.
TGCGCCAGCAGCGGTAGCGGGGGAATTACCCATGAGCAGTTCTTC
CASSGSGGITHEQFF
>14|TRBV30|TRBJ1-2|TRBD1|.
TGTGCCTGGAGTGGGTGGACAGGGGGCTATGGCTACACCTTC
CAWSGWTGGYGYTF
>11|TRBV29-1|TRBJ2-7|.|.
TGCAGCGTTGGAGGACAGTACGAGCAGTACTTC
CSVGGQYEQYF
>15|TRBV29-1|TRBJ1-5|.|few
TGCAGCGTTGAAGATACTTGGCAGGGTATTCAGCCCCAGCATTTT
CSVEDTWQGIQPQHF
>12|TRBV29-1|TRBJ1-4|.|.
TGCAGCGTTGTCTCAACTAATGAAAAACTGTTTTTT
CSVVSTNEKLFF
>12|TRBV6-5|TRBJ2-2|.|.
TGTGCCAGCAGTCGGTACGCCGGGGAGCTGTTTTTT
CASSRYAGELFF
>11|TRBV7-9|TRBJ1-2|.|.
TGTGCCAGCAGCTCCTATGGTGGCTACACCTTC
CASSSYGGYTF
>14|TRBV10-1|TRBJ1-1|TRBD1|.
TGCGCCAGCAGTTCCGACAGGGGGATTGCTGAAGCTTTCTTT
CASSSDRGIAEAFF
>19|TRBV30|TRBJ1-5|.|.
TGTGCCTGGAGTGTAACGGTCATCTACGAATGGGGGAGGCCTCAGCCCCAGCATTTT
CAWSVTVIYEWGRPQPQHF
>13|TRBV29-1|TRBJ1-1|.|.
TGCAGCGTTACACAGGCATCGAACACTGAAGCTTTCTTT
CSVTQASNTEAFF
>14|TRBV7-6|TRBJ2-5|TRBD2|.
TGTGCCAGCAGCCAACGAGCGGGAGTGGAGACCCAGTACTTC
CASSQRAGVETQYF
>15|TRBV5-4|TRBJ1-2|.|.
TGTGCCAGCAGCGGGTGGGGGCAGGGGTTTTATGGCTACACCTTC
CASSGWGQGFYGYTF
>16|TRBV18|TRBJ1-1|TRBD1|few
TGTGCCAGCTCACCCAAGATGACAGGGGAGGGCACTGAAGCTTTCTTT
CASSPKMTGEGTEAFF
>11|TRBV29-1|TRBJ1-1|.|.
TGCAGCGCTCGACAGAACACTGAAGCTTTCTTT
CSARQNTEAFF
>13|TRBV30|TRBJ2-2|TRBD1|.
TGTGCCTGGAGCCAAGACAGGGCCGGGGAGCTGTTTTTT
CAWSQDRAGELFF
>13|TRBV11-3|TRBJ2-7|.|.
TGTGCCAGCAGCTTACGGGGATGGGACGAGCAGTACTTC
CASSLRGWDEQYF
>15|TRBV5-4|TRBJ1-2|TRBD1|.
TGTGCCAGCAGCCGGGGACAGGAATATAACTATGGCTACACCTTC
CASSRGQEYNYGYTF
>13|TRBV30|TRBJ1-2|.|.
TGTGCCTGGAGTGAGGACAGCACGGCTGGCTACACCTTC
CAWSEDSTAGYTF
>12|TRBV29-1|TRBJ1-1|TRBD1|.
TGCAGCGTTGGACAGGGGAACACTGAAGCTTTCTTT
CSVGQGNTEAFF
>15|TRBV6-1|TRBJ2-7|TRBD2|.
TGTGCCAGCAGTGACGGACTAGGCGGAACCTACGAGCAGTACTTC
CASSDGLGGTYEQYF
>16|TRBV28|TRBJ1-5|.|.
TGTGCCAGCAGGTCCTCCGGGACAAATAGCAATCAGCCCCAGCATTTT
CASRSSGTNSNQPQHF
>15|TRBV7-2|TRBJ1-6|.|.
TGTGCCAGCAGCTTCCAGATTAACACGAATTCACCCCTCCACTTT
CASSFQINTNSPLHF
>19|TRBV6-1|TRBJ1-5|.|.
TGTGCCAGCAGTGGGGATGGGCGGACAGCATCCTTGAGCAATCAGCCCCAGCATTTT
CASSGDGRTASLSNQPQHF
>13|TRBV5-4|TRBJ1-1|.|.
TGTGCCAGCAGTAAGGGACAGAACACTGAAGCTTTCTTT
CASSKGQNTEAFF
>13|TRBV29-1|TRBJ1-2|.|.
TGCAGCGTTGAGGAGGGGCCCCGGGGGGGCTACACCTTC
CSVEEGPRGGYTF
>12|TRBV30|TRBJ2-5|.|once
TGTGCCTTCACGGACAGCGCGGAGACCCAGTACTTC
CAFTDSAETQYF
>16|TRBV6-6|TRBJ2-7|TRBD1|few
TGTGCCAGCAGTAAACCGGGACAGGGGTATCCGTACGAGCAGTACTTC
CASSKPGQGYPYEQYF
>13|TRBV6-1|TRBJ2-3|.|.
TGTGCCAGCAGTCCGGGGGGCCGCGATACGCAGTATTTT
CASSPGGRDTQYF
>12|TRBV29-1|TRBJ1-1|.|.
TGCAGCGTTGGAGATATGAACACTGAAGCTTTCTTT
CSVGDMNTEAFF
>12|TRBV2|TRBJ2-3|.|.
TGTGCCAGCAGTGTTAGGGGGGGTACGCAGTATTTT
CASSVRGGTQYF
>14|TRBV7-2|TRBJ2-6|.|few
TGTGCCAGCAGCGGTAGTGATGGGGCCAACGTCCTGACTTTC
CASSGSDGANVLTF
>14|TRBV30|TRBJ1-2|TRBD1|.
TGTGCCTGGAGTGTAGGGCAGGGGGTAGATGGCTACACCTTC
CAWSVGQGVDGYTF
>12|TRBV2|TRBJ1-4|.|few
TGTGCCAGCAGGAGGGCGGAGGAAAAACTGTTTTTT
CASRRAEEKLFF
>14|TRBV30|TRBJ1-5|.|.
TGTGCCTGGAGTGCCAGGGGAGATGGACAGCCCCAGCATTTT
CAWSARGDGQPQHF
>12|TRBV29-1|TRBJ2-5|TRBD2|.
TGCAGCGTGACCCTAGCGGGAGAGACCCAGTACTTC
CSVTLAGETQYF
>14|TRBV9|TRBJ2-1|.|medium-sized
TGTGCCAGCAGCAGGTGGAGCTCCTACAATGAGCAGTTCTTC
CASSRWSSYNEQFF
>13|TRBV10-1|TRBJ2-7|TRBD1|.
TGCGCCAGCAGCCACGGACAGGGGTACGAGCAGTACTTC
CASSHGQGYEQYF